Listed here are 3 T cell receptor beta chains from one sample, sequenced in a study of T cell changes during pregnancy in multiple sclerosis. The table came from immunoSEQ multiplex PCR; TCRdb's copy has only in-frame clones and leaves some out. The table records approximately 32,000 clones, around 90% of them present only once. The sample here was peripheral blood, taken in the third trimester of pregnancy. Receptor source: a female donor in good health, enrolled as a control in a pregnancy study.

The rearrangement links TRBV18 to TRBJ1-1; D remains ambiguous. CDR1 is KGHSH, CDR2 LQKENI, per germline. V lost 1 base, J lost 0 bases, and 18 bases lay in between. CDR3 length: 18 amino acids. CDR3 loop: CASSPLADLTPLNTEAFF. In nucleotides, the CDR3 is TGTGCCAGCTCACCACTAGCGGACCTCACTCCCCTGAACACTGAAGCTTTCTTT.

The V and J genes are TRBV7-2 and TRBJ2-7; 11 bases map to TRBD1. Germline CDR1 reads SGHTA; CDR2 reads FQGNSA. Unmatched junction bases numbered 8, after V lost 5 bases and J lost 5 bases. This CDR3 has 15 amino acids. The CDR3 region has the DNA TGTGCCAGCAGCGTTTCAGGACAGGGGGCCCACGAGCAGTACTTC. Translation gives CASSVSGQGAHEQYF.

The rearrangement joins TRBV4-3 to TRBJ2-7; D might be TRBD1 (5 bases). This CDR3 is built from 14 residues. Germline values: CDR1 LGHNA, CDR2 YSLEER. Trimming cost V 2 bases and J 3 bases, with 11 bases left between them. CDR3 amino acids: CASSQNTGYYEQYF. CDR3 nucleotide sequence: TGCGCCAGCAGCCAAAATACAGGCTACTACGAGCAGTACTTC.